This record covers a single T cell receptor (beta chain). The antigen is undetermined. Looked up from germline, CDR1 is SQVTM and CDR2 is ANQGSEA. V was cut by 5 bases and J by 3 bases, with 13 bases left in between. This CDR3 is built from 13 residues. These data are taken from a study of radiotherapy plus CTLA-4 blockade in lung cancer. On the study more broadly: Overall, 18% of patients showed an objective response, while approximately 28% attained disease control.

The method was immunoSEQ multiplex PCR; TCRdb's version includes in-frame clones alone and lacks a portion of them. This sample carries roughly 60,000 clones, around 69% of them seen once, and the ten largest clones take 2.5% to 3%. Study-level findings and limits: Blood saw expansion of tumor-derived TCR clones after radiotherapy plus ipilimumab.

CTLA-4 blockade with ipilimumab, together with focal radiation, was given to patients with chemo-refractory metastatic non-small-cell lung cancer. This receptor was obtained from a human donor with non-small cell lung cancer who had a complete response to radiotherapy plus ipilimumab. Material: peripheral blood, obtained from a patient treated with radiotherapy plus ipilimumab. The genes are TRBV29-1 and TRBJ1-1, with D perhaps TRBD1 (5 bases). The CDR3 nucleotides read TGCAGCGTTCATCGGTGGGGGGACACTGAAGCTTTCTTT. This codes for CSVHRWGDTEAFF.